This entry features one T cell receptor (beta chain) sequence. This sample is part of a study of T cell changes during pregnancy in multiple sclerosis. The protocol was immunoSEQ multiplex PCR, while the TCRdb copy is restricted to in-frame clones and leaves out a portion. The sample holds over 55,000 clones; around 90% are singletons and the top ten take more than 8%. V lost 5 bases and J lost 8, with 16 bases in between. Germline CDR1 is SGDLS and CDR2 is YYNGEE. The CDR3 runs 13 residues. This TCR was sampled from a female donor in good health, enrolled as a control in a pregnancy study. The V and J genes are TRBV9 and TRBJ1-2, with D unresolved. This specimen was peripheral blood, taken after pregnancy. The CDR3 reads CASRPSGVGGYTF. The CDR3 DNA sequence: TGTGCCAGCAGACCCTCCGGGGTCGGGGGCTACACCTTC.